This T cell receptor (beta chain) was found in a study of shared clonotypes between healthy human individuals. Using immunoSEQ multiplex PCR, the repertoire was profiled, and TCRdb retains in-frame clones only, with some absent. The sample yields 950,000 to 1,100,000 clones, 75% seen once. Trimming removed 5 bases from V and 1 base from J, with 12 bases in between. Per germline, CDR1 WSHSY and CDR2 SAAADI. The CDR3 covers 14 residues. Material for sequencing was memory CD4+ T cells sorted from blood. Subset of the sample: CD45RA-negative fraction. This TCR was sampled from a man between 18 and 29 years old in good health. The rearrangement uses TRBV10-2 and TRBJ2-7; weak D call: TRBD2 (5 bases). The CDR3 region has the DNA TGCGCCAGCAGTACCACTAGGATTTCCTACGAGCAGTACTTC. Translation: CASSTTRISYEQYF.